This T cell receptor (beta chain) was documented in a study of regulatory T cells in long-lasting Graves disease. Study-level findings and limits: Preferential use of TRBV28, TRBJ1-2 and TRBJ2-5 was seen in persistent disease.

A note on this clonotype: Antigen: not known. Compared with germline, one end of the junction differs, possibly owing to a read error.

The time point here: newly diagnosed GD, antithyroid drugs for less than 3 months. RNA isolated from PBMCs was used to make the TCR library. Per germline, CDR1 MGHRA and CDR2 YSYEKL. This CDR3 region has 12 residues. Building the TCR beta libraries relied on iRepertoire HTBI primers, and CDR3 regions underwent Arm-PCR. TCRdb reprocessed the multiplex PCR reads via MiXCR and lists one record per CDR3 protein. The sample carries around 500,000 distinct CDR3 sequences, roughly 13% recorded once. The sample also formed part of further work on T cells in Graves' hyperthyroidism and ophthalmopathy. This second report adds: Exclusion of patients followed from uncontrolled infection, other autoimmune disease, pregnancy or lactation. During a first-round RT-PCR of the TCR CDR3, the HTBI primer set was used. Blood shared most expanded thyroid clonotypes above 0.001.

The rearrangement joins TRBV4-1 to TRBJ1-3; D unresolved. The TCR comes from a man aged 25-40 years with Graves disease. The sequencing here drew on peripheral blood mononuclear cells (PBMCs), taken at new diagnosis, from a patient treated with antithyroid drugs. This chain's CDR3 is CASSRTGITMYF. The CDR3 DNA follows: TGCGCCAGCAGCCGTACGGGGATCACCATGTATTTT.